This TCR beta chain was profiled in a study of cytomegalovirus exposure and HLA in healthy donors. Across the whole study: A data release that came early held 75 million to 85 million unique TCRs from HLA-typed donors.

Regarding this clone: Its antigen is not identified.

Study results and limitations: Most TCR sequences were seen very rarely across donors, but some public TCRs occurred in many. Reports described diagnosis of cytomegalovirus status by the classifier as highly specific and sensitive. For most TCR beta V segments, an earlier analysis put the productive rate at about 87% or about 30% of the time.

After removal of 11 bases from V and 6 bases from J, the junction contained 7 bases not matched to a gene. The CDR3 totals 12 residues. Germline-derived CDR1 and CDR2 are SGHVS and FQNEAQ. This PCR relied on a set of 60 Vbeta primers and 13 Jbeta primers. TCRdb's copy holds only in-frame clones and misses some; the assay was immunoSEQ multiplex PCR. Among fewer than 200,000 clones listed, around 83% were seen once. V and J are TRBV7-8 and TRBJ2-7; 10 bases match TRBD2. Sample: PBMCs. The sequence was obtained from a girl between 2 and 10 years old in good health and CMV-seropositive. The CDR3 DNA is TGTGCCGCAACTAGCGGGATAGGCGAGCAGTACTTC. Translating gives CAATSGIGEQYF.